A selection of T cell receptor beta chains follows, all from one sample in a study of neoadjuvant anti-PD-1 for oral cavity cancer. This table comes from immunoSEQ multiplex PCR, and its TCRdb copy is limited to in-frame clones, with some not included. The table records 9,300 or so clones, about 80% of them present only once. The sequencing here drew on PBMCs, taken after nivolumab (anti-PD-1) treatment. The receptors originated from a person aged 40 to 85 with oral cavity squamous cell carcinoma. CDR3s include the opening cysteine and the closing phenylalanine or tryptophan. D genes are given only for firm matches. Clone size, where shown, is once, few, many, or a class for clones that have expanded.

v_call: TRBV9
d_call: TRBD1
clone_size: .
j_call: TRBJ2-6
cdr3_length: 18
cdr3_nt: TGTGCCAGCAGCTACCGGGACAGGGGGAATAGTGGGGCCAACGTCCTGACTTTC
cdr3_aa: CASSYRDRGNSGANVLTF

v_call: TRBV11-3
d_call: .
clone_size: .
j_call: TRBJ2-2
cdr3_length: 15
cdr3_nt: TGTGCCAGCAGCCAAGGTGGCGGAAACACCGGGGAGCTGTTTTTT
cdr3_aa: CASSQGGGNTGELFF

v_call: TRBV6-1
d_call: TRBD1
clone_size: once
j_call: TRBJ1-1
cdr3_length: 15
cdr3_nt: TGTGCCAGCACCTCCCCCAGCGCGGGACAGGGGATCGCTTTCTTT
cdr3_aa: CASTSPSAGQGIAFF

v_call: TRBV9
d_call: .
clone_size: .
j_call: TRBJ1-1
cdr3_length: 13
cdr3_nt: TGTGCCAGCAACGGGGCGGGGAACACTGAAGCTTTCTTT
cdr3_aa: CASNGAGNTEAFF

v_call: TRBV14
d_call: TRBD2
clone_size: .
j_call: TRBJ2-2
cdr3_length: 16
cdr3_nt: TGTGCCAGCAGCCAAGAAAGTGGACTAGCGTACGGGGAGCTGTTTTTT
cdr3_aa: CASSQESGLAYGELFF

v_call: TRBV25-1
d_call: TRBD2
clone_size: .
j_call: TRBJ2-5
cdr3_length: 15
cdr3_nt: TGTGCCAGCAGTAGTCAGCGGGGGACGGGCGAGACCCAGTACTTC
cdr3_aa: CASSSQRGTGETQYF

v_call: TRBV19
d_call: .
clone_size: .
j_call: TRBJ1-4
cdr3_length: 15
cdr3_nt: TGTGCCACTACAGGGATCGGACCTGTTAATGAAAAACTGTTTTTT
cdr3_aa: CATTGIGPVNEKLFF

v_call: TRBV2
d_call: .
clone_size: .
j_call: TRBJ1-5
cdr3_length: 14
cdr3_nt: TGTGCCAGCAGGGACAGTTATAGTAATCAGCCCCAGCATTTT
cdr3_aa: CASRDSYSNQPQHF

v_call: TRBV28
d_call: .
clone_size: .
j_call: TRBJ1-6
cdr3_length: 14
cdr3_nt: TGTGCCAGCACGGAGGGTCGGAATAATTCACCCCTCCACTTT
cdr3_aa: CASTEGRNNSPLHF

v_call: TRBV30
d_call: .
clone_size: few
j_call: TRBJ1-5
cdr3_length: 15
cdr3_nt: TGTGCCTGGAGTGTTCTAGGTACGAGCAATCAGCCCCAGCATTTT
cdr3_aa: CAWSVLGTSNQPQHF

v_call: TRBV10-2
d_call: .
clone_size: .
j_call: TRBJ2-3
cdr3_length: 12
cdr3_nt: TGCGCCAGCAGTGAGATGGGAAATACGCAGTATTTT
cdr3_aa: CASSEMGNTQYF

v_call: TRBV6-1
d_call: .
clone_size: few
j_call: TRBJ1-6
cdr3_length: 13
cdr3_nt: TGTGCCAGCAGTGAAGGGGTGGGTTCACCCCTCCACTTT
cdr3_aa: CASSEGVGSPLHF

v_call: TRBV5-8
d_call: .
clone_size: .
j_call: TRBJ2-7
cdr3_length: 14
cdr3_nt: TGTGCCAGCAGCTTGCCCGAGGTCAGCGAGGAGCAGTACTTC
cdr3_aa: CASSLPEVSEEQYF

v_call: TRBV7-3
d_call: TRBD1
clone_size: .
j_call: TRBJ2-3
cdr3_length: 14
cdr3_nt: TGTGCCAGCAGCCCCGGGACAGGAACAGATACGCAGTATTTT
cdr3_aa: CASSPGTGTDTQYF

v_call: TRBV5-1
d_call: .
clone_size: .
j_call: TRBJ1-1
cdr3_length: 14
cdr3_nt: TGCGCCAGCAGCTTGATAGGGTCCGACACTGAAGCTTTCTTT
cdr3_aa: CASSLIGSDTEAFF

v_call: TRBV5-1
d_call: TRBD2
clone_size: .
j_call: TRBJ2-5
cdr3_length: 18
cdr3_nt: TGCGCCAGCAGCTTGAGACTAGCGGGAGGGGGGAGCCAAGAGACCCAGTACTTC
cdr3_aa: CASSLRLAGGGSQETQYF

v_call: TRBV9
d_call: .
clone_size: .
j_call: TRBJ1-2
cdr3_length: 12
cdr3_nt: TGTGCCAGCAGCGTCGACAGGTTAGGAAACACCTTC
cdr3_aa: CASSVDRLGNTF

v_call: TRBV6-5
d_call: .
clone_size: .
j_call: TRBJ2-7
cdr3_length: 10
cdr3_nt: TGTGCCAGCAGAGGGGAGGAGCAGTACTTC
cdr3_aa: CASRGEEQYF

v_call: TRBV19
d_call: .
clone_size: .
j_call: TRBJ2-2
cdr3_length: 17
cdr3_nt: TGTGCCAGTACCGGAAGGGAACGGGTCTACGTCCCCGGGGAGCTGTTTTTT
cdr3_aa: CASTGRERVYVPGELFF

v_call: TRBV7-9
d_call: .
clone_size: .
j_call: TRBJ1-5
cdr3_length: 15
cdr3_nt: TGTGCCAGCAGCTTAGGTCAAGGGGCCAATCAGCCCCAGCATTTT
cdr3_aa: CASSLGQGANQPQHF

v_call: TRBV7-9
d_call: TRBD2
clone_size: few
j_call: TRBJ2-7
cdr3_length: 17
cdr3_nt: TGTGCCAGCAGTACGGAGCGGGGGGCCTCATTATTCTACGAGCAGTACTTC
cdr3_aa: CASSTERGASLFYEQYF

v_call: TRBV5-1
d_call: TRBD1
clone_size: .
j_call: TRBJ1-2
cdr3_length: 13
cdr3_nt: TGCGCCAGCAGCTCGACAGGGGACGGGGGCTACACCTTC
cdr3_aa: CASSSTGDGGYTF

v_call: TRBV7-8
d_call: .
clone_size: .
j_call: TRBJ1-1
cdr3_length: 15
cdr3_nt: TGTGCCAGCAGCCCTAGATCAGATCTGAACACTGAAGCTTTCTTT
cdr3_aa: CASSPRSDLNTEAFF

v_call: TRBV6-6
d_call: TRBD1
clone_size: .
j_call: TRBJ2-1
cdr3_length: 16
cdr3_nt: TGTGCCAGCACCCCCCCGGGACAGGGGATTGGCAATGAGCAGTTCTTC
cdr3_aa: CASTPPGQGIGNEQFF

v_call: TRBV6-6
d_call: .
clone_size: .
j_call: TRBJ1-6
cdr3_length: 13
cdr3_nt: TGTGCCAGCAGTCCCGCAGGGATGTCACCCCTCCACTTT
cdr3_aa: CASSPAGMSPLHF